Presented here are 30 T cell receptor beta chains from one specimen sequenced in a study of T cells in Graves' hyperthyroidism and ophthalmopathy (dated by TCRdb to the late 2010s). Receptors were amplified or captured by multiplex PCR. These reads were obtained on an Illumina HiSeq 2000. The TCR beta CDR3 regions were amplified from the RNA transcripts. For the first round of RT-PCR on the TCR CDR3, the HTBI primer set was used together with the Qiagen OneStep RT-PCR kit. The raw public data were reprocessed by TCRdb itself: fastp quality trimming at Q25, MiXCR clonotype calling, in-frame beta chains only. Rows merge per CDR3 protein into single entries with the most common DNA and genes. The sample includes a few hundred thousand distinct CDR3 sequences, with less than 20% observed a single time. About 38% of the sample rests with the top ten. The specimen sequenced was blood. The receptors here all came from a man aged 18-30 years with Graves' ophthalmopathy.

This clonotype was seen ten or more times. The chain combines TRBV27 with TRBJ1-2, with TRBD1 as a possible D gene (5 bases). CDR3 length equals 19 residues. V lost 5 bases and J lost 0, with 25 bases in between. Germline-derived CDR1 and CDR2 are MNHEY and SMNVEV (reference sequence). The CDR3, as DNA: TGTGCCAGCAGTCCCCACTTCATCGAGACAGCCTTGTCTAACTATGGCTACACCTTC. Translated, it gives CASSPHFIETALSNYGYTF.

This clonotype was recorded a few times. V and J are TRBV4-2 and TRBJ1-1, with a possible D match to TRBD1 (5 bases). CDR3 length equals 15 residues. CDR1 is LGHNA and CDR2 is YNFKEQ in the germline V gene. V gave up 4 bases and J gave up 5 bases, with 17 bases separating them. CDR3 residues: CASSLTGEGWTEAFF. Written as DNA, the CDR3 is TGTGCCAGCAGCCTGACGGGAGAGGGGTGGACTGAAGCTTTCTTT.

This clonotype was observed many times. The chain links TRBV11-2 to TRBJ1-1; D possibly corresponds to TRBD1 (6 bases). This CDR3 is 13 amino acids long. Deletions cut 3 bases from V and 6 bases from J, with 11 bases between. Per germline, CDR1 SGHAT and CDR2 FQNNGV. DNA of the CDR3: TGTGCCAGCAGCTTTTCAGGGGACGCTGAAGCTTTCTTT. Translating it yields CASSFSGDAEAFF.

The chain employs TRBV7-2 and TRBJ2-1; D is unclear. The CDR3 totals 15 residues. The V gene lost 1 base and the J gene lost 3 bases, with 10 bases spanning the gap. The germline V gene encodes CDR1 SGHTA and CDR2 FQGNSA. The CDR3 spells CASSLGGSHYNEQFF. CDR3 DNA: TGTGCCAGCAGCTTAGGAGGCTCCCACTACAATGAGCAGTTCTTC.

This clonotype was seen more than once but under ten times. The chain has TRBV3-1 and TRBJ2-7; TRBD2 matches 9 bases. The CDR3 contains 15 residues. V trimming: 0 bases; J trimming: 1 base; junction bases outside the gene matches: 1. Germline CDR1 and CDR2: LGHDT and YNNKEL (reference sequence). The CDR3 DNA is TGTGCCAGCAGCCAAGATAGCGGGGGTTCCTACGAGCAGTACTTC. It codes for CASSQDSGGSYEQYF.

This clonotype was counted at least ten times. Its ends do not fully match the called genes, so a read error is possible. The chain uses TRBV7-7 and TRBJ2-5; TRBD2 matches at 16 bases. This CDR3 is 16 amino acids long. Germline V gene sequence: CDR1 SSHAT, CDR2 FNYEAQ (reference sequence). CDR3 nucleotide sequence: TGTGCTAGCAGTACGGGACTAGCGGGGGGGCAAGAGACCCAGTACTTC. Residues: CASSTGLAGGQETQYF.

This clonotype was seen ten or more times. CDR3 loop: CASSFGKGYGYTF. The CDR3 nucleotides are TGTGCCAGCAGTTTCGGGAAGGGATATGGCTACACCTTC. V gene TRBV12-3 or TRBV12-4 combines with J gene TRBJ1-2; the D is unclear. The ends were cut back, 3 bases at V and 5 bases at J, with 10 bases in the middle. This CDR3 has 13 amino acids.

This clonotype occurred a few times. V and J are TRBV4-2 and TRBJ2-1; D is unresolved. V lost 1 base to trimming and J lost 6 bases, with 10 bases between them. Germline CDR1 LGHNA, CDR2 YNFKEQ. The CDR3 covers 14 residues. CDR3 sequence reads: CASSQGARVNEQFF. The CDR3 coding sequence is TGTGCCAGCAGCCAAGGGGCCCGCGTCAATGAGCAGTTCTTC.

This clonotype was seen a handful of times. The genes are TRBV4-1 and TRBJ1-4; D is undetermined. The V gene lost 5 bases and the J gene lost 4 bases, with 8 bases spanning the gap. CDR3 length: 13 amino acids. The germline V gene encodes CDR1 MGHRA and CDR2 YSYEKL. In DNA, the CDR3 is TGCGCCAGCAGCACGGACGGTAATGAAAAACTGTTTTTT. This gives the protein CASSTDGNEKLFF.

The J gene is TRBJ2-1, the V gene TRBV14; possibly TRBD1 for D (6 bases). V lost 4 bases and J 0 bases, leaving 13 bases between the germline ends. The germline V gene encodes CDR1 SGHDN and CDR2 FVKESK. CDR3 length equals 16 residues. The CDR3 bases are TGTGCCAGCAGCCGCTCCGGGACAATCTCCTACAATGAGCAGTTCTTC. Protein product: CASSRSGTISYNEQFF.

This clonotype showed up many times. The chain recombines TRBV6-2 or TRBV6-3 with TRBJ1-5; D might be TRBD1 (6 bases). In germline, CDR1 is MNHEY, CDR2 SVGEGT. V lost 7 bases, J lost 9 bases, and 19 bases lay in between. The CDR3 extends over 14 amino acids. The CDR3 sequence is CASTDPETGPPQHF. As DNA, the CDR3 is TGTGCCAGCACCGACCCAGAAACAGGGCCGCCCCAGCATTTT.

V gene TRBV15 combines with J gene TRBJ2-1; tentative D call: TRBD2 (7 bases). The CDR3 consists of 14 residues. Germline CDR1 LNHNV, CDR2 YYDKDF (reference sequence). V was clipped by 4 bases and J by 7 bases, with 14 bases between them. The CDR3 reads CATSKGGPWNEQFF. CDR3 bases: TGTGCCACCAGCAAGGGGGGGCCGTGGAATGAGCAGTTCTTC.

The chain combines TRBV14 with TRBJ2-1, with D possibly matching TRBD1 (9 bases). V lost 5 bases and J 8 bases, leaving 19 bases between the germline ends. Germline-derived CDR1 and CDR2 are SGHDN and FVKESK. This CDR3 is 15 amino acids long. CDR3 nucleotide sequence: TGTGCCAGCAGCTATAGCGGGACAGGGTGGGATGAGCAGTTCTTC. Amino acids: CASSYSGTGWDEQFF.

This clonotype was counted ten times or more. CDR3 sequence reads: CASSFSGTGSYEQYF. CDR3 nucleotide sequence: TGTGCCAGCAGCTTTTCCGGGACAGGGTCCTACGAGCAGTACTTC. The chain is built from TRBV11-1 and TRBJ2-7, with 9 bases identical to TRBD1. This CDR3 has 15 residues. CDR1 is SGHAT and CDR2 is FQDESV in the germline V gene (reference sequence). Losses at the gene ends were 3 bases for V and 1 base for J; bases not matched to a gene: 4.

The gene calls are TRBV7-6 and TRBJ1-4, with D maybe TRBD1 (5 bases). The CDR3 runs 15 residues. Per the germline V gene, CDR1 is SGHVS and CDR2 is FNYEAQ. V was clipped by 5 bases and J by 8 bases, with 18 bases between them. CDR3 sequence: CASSLSGGAGEKLFF. CDR3 DNA: TGTGCCAGCAGCCTCTCTGGAGGGGCAGGGGAAAAACTGTTTTTT.

This clonotype showed up many times. The gene calls are TRBV6-1 and TRBJ1-1, with a tentative D call TRBD1 (5 bases). From germline, CDR1 is MNHNS and CDR2 SASEGT. Trimming took 7 bases from V and 3 from J, leaving 9 bases between them. The CDR3 has 12 amino acids. The CDR3 region has the DNA TGTGCCAGCATTGGGGGGGACACTGAAGCTTTCTTT. The encoded protein is CASIGGDTEAFF.

This clonotype came up many times. The V and J genes are TRBV2 and TRBJ2-1; 8 nucleotides align to TRBD2. V was clipped by 7 bases and J by 2 bases; unmatched bases: 7. The CDR3 loop spans 15 amino acids. Per germline, CDR1 SNHLY and CDR2 FYNNEI. CDR3 protein: CASKATSEPYNEQFF. Here the CDR3 DNA reads TGTGCCAGCAAGGCGACTAGCGAACCCTACAATGAGCAGTTCTTC.

In its sample, this clonotype was seen many times. CDR3 sequence reads: CASSTQTRAYEQYF. CDR3 sequence (DNA): TGTGCCAGCAGTACTCAGACTCGCGCCTACGAGCAGTACTTC. This chain joins TRBV6-1 and TRBJ2-7, with D uncertain. Germline CDR1 and CDR2: MNHNS and SASEGT. V was trimmed by 5 bases and J by 2 bases, leaving 13 bases between them. There are 14 residues in the CDR3.

This clonotype has more than one count but fewer than ten. The chain joins TRBV2 to TRBJ1-2, with TRBD1 identical over 8 bases. V trimming: 4 bases; J trimming: 3 bases; junction bases outside the gene matches: 7. CDR3 length equals 15 residues. Germline V gives CDR1 SNHLY, CDR2 FYNNEI. CDR3 bases: TGTGCCAGCAGTGCAGGCAGGGGGCGGGACTATGGCTACACCTTC. Translated, it gives CASSAGRGRDYGYTF.

The table lists this clonotype with many counts. This sequence joins TRBV11-2 and TRBJ1-3; D is perhaps TRBD1 (5 bases). The CDR3 totals 15 residues. V lost 5 bases, J lost 0 bases, and 11 bases lay in between. Germline V CDR1 and CDR2: SGHAT, FQNNGV. The CDR3 coding sequence is TGTGCCAGCAGCCTCGGGACGGGCTCTGGAAACACCATATATTTT. It translates to CASSLGTGSGNTIYF.

This clonotype occurred a few times. The chain uses TRBV18 and TRBJ2-7, with 12 bases lining up with TRBD1. Trimming took 0 bases from V and 9 from J; bases not matched to a gene: 9. Germline V gene sequence: CDR1 KGHSH, CDR2 LQKENI. The CDR3 loop spans 16 amino acids. CDR3 residues: CASSPPPGTGGVSQYF. In DNA form, the CDR3 reads TGTGCCAGCTCACCACCCCCCGGGACAGGGGGCGTCTCGCAGTACTTC.

The chain combines TRBV12-3 or TRBV12-4 with TRBJ1-1, with D maybe TRBD1 (5 bases). Trimming took 6 bases from V and 0 from J, leaving 14 bases between them. The CDR3 loop spans 15 amino acids. CDR3 in amino acids: CASSHRDGMNTEAFF. CDR3 bases: TGTGCCAGCAGCCATAGGGACGGAATGAACACTGAAGCTTTCTTT.

This clonotype was detected many times. V is TRBV6-6 and J is TRBJ1-5, with unresolved D. Germline CDR1 is MNHNY and CDR2 is SVGAGI (reference sequence). V shed 2 bases and J shed 5 bases, with 10 bases lying between them. CDR3 size: 14 residues. In nucleotides, the CDR3 is TGTGCCAGCAGTTACACCCCCAAAGATCAGCCCCAGCATTTT. Its translation: CASSYTPKDQPQHF.

This clonotype has at least ten counts. This chain uses TRBV6-1 with TRBJ1-1; D is possibly TRBD1 (6 bases). V was pared by 4 bases and J by 4 bases, with 16 bases between. Germline V CDR1 and CDR2: MNHNS, SASEGT. The CDR3 is made up of 15 amino acids. The CDR3 nucleotides are TGTGCCAGCAGTGTCGACAGGATTTCGGGCACTGAAGCTTTCTTT. Protein product: CASSVDRISGTEAFF.

This clonotype appeared a few times. The V and J genes are TRBV5-5 and TRBJ1-2; TRBD1 agrees at 11 bases. Germline trimming cut 4 bases from V and 8 bases from J; bases unmatched to any gene: 7. CDR1 SGHKS and CDR2 YYEKEE come from the germline V gene (reference sequence). CDR3 length equals 14 residues. The CDR3, as DNA: TGTGCCAGCAGCGTACCGGGACAGGGGGAAGGCTACACCTTC. Protein: CASSVPGQGEGYTF.

This clonotype has ten or more counts. This chain links TRBV12-3 or TRBV12-4 with TRBJ2-7, with TRBD1 identical over 10 bases. Losses at the gene ends were 6 bases for V and 4 bases for J; bases not matched to a gene: 3. The CDR3 loop spans 13 amino acids. Written as DNA, the CDR3 is TGTGCCAGCAGGGGGACAGGGGATTACGAGCAGTACTTC. It specifies CASRGTGDYEQYF.

The V call is TRBV6-2 or TRBV6-3, the J call TRBJ1-1, with a weak D call TRBD1 (6 bases). V shed 11 bases and J shed 4 bases, with 17 bases lying between them. Germline assignment: CDR1 MNHEY and CDR2 SVGEGT. The CDR3 has 13 amino acids. CDR3 loop: CAGRTGRGTEAFF. DNA for the CDR3: TGTGCCGGCCGCACGGGCAGGGGCACTGAAGCTTTCTTT.

This chain connects TRBV6-1 to TRBJ1-4; D remains ambiguous. Germline assignment: CDR1 MNHNS and CDR2 SASEGT. The CDR3 has 15 residues. Trimming cost V 1 base and J 7 bases, with 13 bases left between them. This chain's CDR3 is CASSEERRLAEKLFF. CDR3 coding DNA: TGTGCCAGCAGTGAAGAGAGGCGCCTCGCTGAAAAACTGTTTTTT.

The chain carries TRBV11-2 and TRBJ2-1; D is possibly TRBD2 (6 bases). V shed 8 bases and J shed 2 bases, with 22 bases lying between them. The CDR3 loop spans 17 amino acids. Per the germline V gene, CDR1 is SGHAT and CDR2 is FQNNGV. The CDR3 coding sequence is TGTGCCAGCCGTGTAGGAGGGGCCCAGGGCCCCTACAATGAGCAGTTCTTC. Translating gives CASRVGGAQGPYNEQFF.

The CDR3 sequence: CATSTDNGYTF. In nucleotides, the CDR3 is TGCGCCACCTCGACCGATAATGGCTACACCTTC. The V and J genes are TRBV10-1 and TRBJ1-2; D is unresolved. The V end was cut by 10 bases, the J end by 6 bases, with 12 bases between. The CDR3 consists of 11 residues. The germline CDR1 and CDR2 sequences are WNHNN and SYGVQD (reference sequence).